This note documents a single T cell receptor beta chain sequence. Unmatched junction bases numbered 14, after V lost 9 bases and J lost 2 bases. The CDR3 contains 16 residues. Germline V gene data show CDR1 as LNHDA and CDR2 as SQIVND (reference sequence). This record comes from a study of control samples from healthy donors and cancer patients. Here immunoSEQ multiplex PCR was the method, and the copy in TCRdb shows in-frame clones only, minus some. The sample records about 180,000 clones, roughly 90% being singletons. The receptor was isolated from a woman in her forties or fifties in good health. Sequenced input: blood. This chain connects TRBV19 to TRBJ2-3, with 7 bases fitting TRBD1. CDR3 loop: CASRTGTDTITDTQYF. The CDR3 DNA reads TGTGCCAGCCGAACCGGGACAGATACAATCACAGATACGCAGTATTTT.